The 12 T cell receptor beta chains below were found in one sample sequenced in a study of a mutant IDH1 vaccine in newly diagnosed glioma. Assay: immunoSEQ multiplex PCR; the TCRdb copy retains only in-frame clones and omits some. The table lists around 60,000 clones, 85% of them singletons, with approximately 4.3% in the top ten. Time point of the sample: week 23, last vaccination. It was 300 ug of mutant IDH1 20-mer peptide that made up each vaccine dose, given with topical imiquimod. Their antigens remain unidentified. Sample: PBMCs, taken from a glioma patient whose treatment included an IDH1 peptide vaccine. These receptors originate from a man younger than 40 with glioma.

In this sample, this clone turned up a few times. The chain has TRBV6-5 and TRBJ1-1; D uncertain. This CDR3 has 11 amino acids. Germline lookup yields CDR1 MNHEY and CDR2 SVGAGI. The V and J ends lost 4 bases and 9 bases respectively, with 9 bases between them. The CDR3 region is CASSSARKAFF. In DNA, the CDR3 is TGTGCCAGCAGTTCTGCTAGGAAAGCTTTCTTT.

This chain's CDR3 is CASSPRGYSEPAQHF. CDR3 nucleotides: TGTGCCAGTAGTCCCCGGGGGTACTCCGAGCCTGCCCAGCATTTT. The genes are TRBV19 and TRBJ1-5; tentatively, D is TRBD1 (5 bases). Germline values: CDR1 LNHDA, CDR2 SQIVND (reference sequence). Trimming removed 5 bases from V and 11 bases from J, with 22 bases in between. The CDR3 extends over 15 amino acids.

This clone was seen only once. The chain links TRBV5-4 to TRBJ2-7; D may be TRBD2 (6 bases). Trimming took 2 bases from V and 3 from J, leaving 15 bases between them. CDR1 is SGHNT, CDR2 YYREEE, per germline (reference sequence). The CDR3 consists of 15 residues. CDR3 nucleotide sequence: TGTGCCAGCAGCTTTAGACTAGAACTATTCTACGAGCAGTACTTC. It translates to CASSFRLELFYEQYF.

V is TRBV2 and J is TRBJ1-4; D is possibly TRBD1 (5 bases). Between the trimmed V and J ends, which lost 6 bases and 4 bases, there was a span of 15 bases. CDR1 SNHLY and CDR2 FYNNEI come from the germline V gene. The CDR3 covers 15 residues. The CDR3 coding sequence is TGTGCCAGCAGGATACAGGCCCTGAATAATGAAAAACTGTTTTTT. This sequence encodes CASRIQALNNEKLFF. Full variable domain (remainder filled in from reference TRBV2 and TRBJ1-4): EPEVTQTPSHQVTQMGQEVILRCVPISNHLYFYWYRQILGQKVEFLVSFYNNEISEKSEIFDDQFSVERPDGSNFTLKIRSTKLEDSAMYFCASRIQALNNEKLFFGSGTQLSVL.

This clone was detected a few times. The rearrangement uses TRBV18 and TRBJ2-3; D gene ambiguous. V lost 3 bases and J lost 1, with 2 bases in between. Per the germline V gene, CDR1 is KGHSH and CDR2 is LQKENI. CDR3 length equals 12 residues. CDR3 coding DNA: TGTGCCAGCTCACCGGGCACAGATACGCAGTATTTT. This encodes CASSPGTDTQYF. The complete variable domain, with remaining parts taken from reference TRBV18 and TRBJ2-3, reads NAGVMQNPRHLVRRRGQEARLRCSPMKGHSHVYWYRQLPEEGLKFMVYLQKENIIDESGMPKERFSAEFPKEGPSILRIQQVVRGDSAAYFCASSPGTDTQYFGPGTRLTVL.

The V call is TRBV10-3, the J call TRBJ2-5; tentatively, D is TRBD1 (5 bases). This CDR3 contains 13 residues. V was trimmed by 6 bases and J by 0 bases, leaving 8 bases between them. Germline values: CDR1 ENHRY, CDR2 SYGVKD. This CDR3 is CAIRMDNQETQYF. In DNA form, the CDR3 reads TGTGCCATCAGGATGGACAACCAAGAGACCCAGTACTTC.

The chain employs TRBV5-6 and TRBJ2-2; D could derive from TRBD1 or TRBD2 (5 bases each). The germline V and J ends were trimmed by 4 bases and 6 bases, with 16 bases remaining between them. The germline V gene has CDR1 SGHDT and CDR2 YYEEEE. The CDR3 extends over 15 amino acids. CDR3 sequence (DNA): TGTGCCAGCAGCCCGGGGACGGTGACCTCCGGGGAGCTGTTTTTT. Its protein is CASSPGTVTSGELFF.

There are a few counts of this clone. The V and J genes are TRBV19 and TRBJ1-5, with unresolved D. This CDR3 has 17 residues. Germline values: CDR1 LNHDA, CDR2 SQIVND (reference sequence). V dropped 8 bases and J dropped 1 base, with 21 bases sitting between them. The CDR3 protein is CASGPVGVGGSNQPQHF. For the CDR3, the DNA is TGTGCCAGTGGCCCTGTCGGTGTTGGTGGAAGCAATCAGCCCCAGCATTTT. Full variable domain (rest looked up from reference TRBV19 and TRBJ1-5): DGGITQSPKYLFRKEGQNVTLSCEQNLNHDAMYWYRQDPGQGLRLIYYSQIVNDFQKGDIAEGYSVSREKKESFPLTVTSAQKNPTAFYLCASGPVGVGGSNQPQHFGDGTRLSIL.

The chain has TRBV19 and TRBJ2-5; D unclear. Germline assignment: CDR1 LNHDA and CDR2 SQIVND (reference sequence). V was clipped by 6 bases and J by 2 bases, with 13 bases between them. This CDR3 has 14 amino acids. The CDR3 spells CASSPRQTQETQYF. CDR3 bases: TGTGCCAGTAGCCCGAGGCAAACTCAAGAGACCCAGTACTTC.

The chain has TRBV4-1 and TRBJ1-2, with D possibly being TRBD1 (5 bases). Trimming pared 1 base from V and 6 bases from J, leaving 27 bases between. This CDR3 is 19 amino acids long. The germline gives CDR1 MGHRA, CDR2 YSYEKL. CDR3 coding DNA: TGCGCCAGCAGCCAAGTAACCCAACAGGCTCCTACTGGTAGCGATGGCTACACCTTC. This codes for CASSQVTQQAPTGSDGYTF.

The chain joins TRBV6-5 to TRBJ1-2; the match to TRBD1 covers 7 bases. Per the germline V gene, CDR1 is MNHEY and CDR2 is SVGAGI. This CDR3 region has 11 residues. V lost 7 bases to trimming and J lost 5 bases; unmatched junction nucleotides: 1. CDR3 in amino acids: CASTGQYGYTF. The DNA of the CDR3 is TGTGCCAGCACGGGACAGTATGGCTACACCTTC.

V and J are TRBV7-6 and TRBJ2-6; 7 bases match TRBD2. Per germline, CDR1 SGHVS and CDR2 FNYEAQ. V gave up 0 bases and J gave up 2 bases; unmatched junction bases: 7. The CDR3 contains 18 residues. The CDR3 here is CASSLAPPGGTGANVLTF. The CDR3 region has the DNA TGTGCCAGCAGCTTAGCGCCCCCGGGGGGAACTGGGGCCAACGTCCTGACTTTC.